Following are 11 T cell receptor beta chains from one sample sequenced in a study of blood T cell repertoires in COVID-19. Sequenced by immunoSEQ multiplex PCR; TCRdb stores in-frame clones only, minus some. In the table there are a few hundred thousand clones, about 82% of which are singletons. Sequenced sample: peripheral blood. The origin of the receptors is a woman of 80 years or more with acute or convalescent COVID-19.

As regards this clone: Possible read error: a much larger clone is one base away. The chain employs TRBV30 and TRBJ1-2, with a tentative D call TRBD1 (6 bases). The germline V gene encodes CDR1 GTSNPN and CDR2 SVGIG (reference sequence). This CDR3 spans 13 amino acids. CDR3 sequence reads: CPTNDGGPGGYTF. CDR3 nucleotide sequence: TGTCCCACCAACGACGGGGGGCCGGGGGGCTACACCTTC.

This clone appeared a few times. The chain carries TRBV5-1 and TRBJ1-5; D gene ambiguous. V lost 0 bases, J lost 5 bases, and 9 bases lay in between. This CDR3 has 14 residues. Germline CDR1 reads SGHRS; CDR2 reads YFSETQ. The CDR3 region is CASSLDSNYQPQHF. The CDR3 region has the DNA TGCGCCAGCAGCTTGGACAGTAATTATCAGCCCCAGCATTTT. Complete variable domain (other parts from reference TRBV5-1 and TRBJ1-5): KAGVTQTPRYLIKTRGQQVTLSCSPISGHRSVSWYQQTPGQGLQFLFEYFSETQRNKGNFPGRFSGRQFSNSRSEMNVSTLELGDSALYLCASSLDSNYQPQHFGDGTRLSIL.

The chain uses TRBV2 and TRBJ1-4; no firm D call. The CDR3 sequence is 12 residues long. The V end lost 7 bases, the J end lost 8 bases, and 11 bases lay between the germline ends. Germline CDR1 is SNHLY and CDR2 is FYNNEI. The CDR3 DNA follows: TGTGCCAGCAACCGCCTGGGCGAAAAACTGTTTTTT. Translating gives CASNRLGEKLFF.

This sequence joins TRBV28 and TRBJ2-7; D is possibly TRBD2 (7 bases). This CDR3 comprises 14 residues. Germline V CDR1 and CDR2: MDHEN, SYDVKM. The ends were cut back, 5 bases at V and 4 bases at J, with 15 bases in the middle. This CDR3 is CASSLAGGQYEQYF. The CDR3 DNA is TGTGCCAGCAGTCTCGCCGGGGGGCAGTACGAGCAGTACTTC.

This clone was counted a single time. The genes are TRBV3-1 (or the pseudogene TRBV3-2) and TRBJ2-5, with 9 bases aligning to TRBD2. The germline V gene has CDR1 LGHDT and CDR2 YNNKEL (reference sequence). J lost 6 bases, V lost 4 bases, and 18 bases had no gene match. The CDR3 consists of 18 residues. The CDR3 region is CASSPRKAGGRPPKTQYF. The CDR3, as DNA: TGTGCCAGCAGCCCAAGGAAAGCGGGGGGCCGCCCCCCTAAGACCCAGTACTTC.

This clone was seen a single time. This rearrangement joins TRBV19 to TRBJ1-2; D is possibly TRBD1 (6 bases). This CDR3 contains 15 residues. V was pared by 6 bases and J by 5 bases, with 19 bases between. Germline V gene lookup returns CDR1 LNHDA and CDR2 SQIVND (reference sequence). CDR3 amino acids: CASRSGAVIRYGYTF. As DNA, the CDR3 is TGTGCCAGTAGGTCAGGGGCAGTCATCAGGTATGGCTACACCTTC.

V gene TRBV6-5 combines with J gene TRBJ1-1; D gene ambiguous. This CDR3 contains 14 residues. CDR1 is MNHEY, CDR2 SVGAGI, per germline. The V end lost 6 bases, the J end lost 0 bases, and 11 bases lay between the germline ends. Written as DNA, the CDR3 is TGTGCCAGCAGGGCGGGGATTGTGAACACTGAAGCTTTCTTT. It translates to CASRAGIVNTEAFF.

The V call is TRBV27, the J call TRBJ2-7, with D possibly matching TRBD1 (8 bases). The CDR3 has 15 residues. In germline, CDR1 is MNHEY, CDR2 SMNVEV (reference sequence). Deletions cut 6 bases from V and 7 bases from J, with 22 bases between. DNA of the CDR3: TGTGCCAGCAGGGACCGACAGGGGTGGGGAGGGGAGCAGTACTTC. Its translation: CASRDRQGWGGEQYF.

The CDR3: CASRGERTGRYEQFF. DNA of the CDR3: TGTGCCAGCAGGGGGGAACGGACAGGGCGGTACGAGCAGTTCTTC. The V call is TRBV27, the J call TRBJ2-1; 8 bases line up with TRBD1. This CDR3 has 15 amino acids. Germline V CDR1 and CDR2: MNHEY, SMNVEV (reference sequence). Trimming took 6 bases from V and 10 from J; bases not matched to a gene: 14.

The chain joins TRBV19 to TRBJ1-5; the D gene is possibly TRBD1 (6 bases). Germline CDR1 and CDR2: LNHDA and SQIVND (reference sequence). V lost 5 bases, J lost 4 bases, and 15 bases lay in between. The CDR3 is made up of 15 amino acids. The CDR3 region has the DNA TGTGCCAGTAGTCCAAACAGGGTACTAAATCAGCCCCAGCATTTT. Protein product: CASSPNRVLNQPQHF.

V is TRBV6-5 and J is TRBJ2-3; D might be TRBD2 (7 bases). The V end was cut by 7 bases, the J end by 2 bases, with 10 bases between. Germline CDR1 reads MNHEY; CDR2 reads SVGAGI. This CDR3 spans 13 amino acids. CDR3 DNA: TGTGCCAGCAACGGGGGGCCCACAGATACGCAGTATTTT. This encodes CASNGGPTDTQYF.